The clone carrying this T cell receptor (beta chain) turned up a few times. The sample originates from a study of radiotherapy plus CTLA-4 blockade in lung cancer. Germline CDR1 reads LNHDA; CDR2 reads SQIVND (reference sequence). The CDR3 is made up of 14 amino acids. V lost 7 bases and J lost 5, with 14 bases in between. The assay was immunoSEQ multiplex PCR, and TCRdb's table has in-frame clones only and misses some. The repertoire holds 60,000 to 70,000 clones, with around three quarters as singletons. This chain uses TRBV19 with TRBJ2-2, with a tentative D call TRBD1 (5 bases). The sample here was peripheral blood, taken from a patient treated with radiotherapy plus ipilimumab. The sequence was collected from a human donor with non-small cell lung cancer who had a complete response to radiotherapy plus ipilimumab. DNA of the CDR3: TGTGCCAGTACCACGTGGGGCAGAACCGGGGAGCTGTTTTTT. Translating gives CASTTWGRTGELFF.